What follows are 29 T cell receptor beta chains derived from one specimen sequenced in a study of naive and memory T cell subsets. Two oligonucleotides, mixed equimolar, formed the beta constant-region primer covering TRBC1 and TRBC2. Nested alpha and beta constant-region primers with the SP2 primer drove four PCR rounds on ligated cDNA. MiXCR, run by TCRdb on the UMI-ligation and nested PCR reads, gives a single entry per CDR3 protein. The sample lists 150,000 or so distinct CDR3 sequences; roughly 20% were seen once. Study findings and constraints: Especially in CD8 cells, naive repertoires contained a few larger clonotypes, possibly CD45RA-re-expressing memory cells.

The antigens these receptors bind are not known. Sequencing used naive CD4+ T cells from blood. All receptors derive from a human donor in good health.

The CDR3 DNA reads as TGCAGCGTTGATTGGGGGACTGAAGCTTTCTTT. Encoded protein: CSVDWGTEAFF. The chain carries TRBV29-1 and TRBJ1-1, with TRBD1 as a possible D gene (5 bases). The CDR3 consists of 11 residues. V was shortened by 3 bases and J by 5 bases, with 7 bases between the two germline ends. CDR1 SQVTM and CDR2 ANQGSEA come from the germline V gene.

This chain joins TRBV7-3 and TRBJ2-1; D may match TRBD1 or TRBD2 (5 bases each). The V and J ends lost 3 bases and 6 bases respectively, with 12 bases between them. Looked up from germline, CDR1 is SGHTA and CDR2 is FQGTGA. This CDR3 is built from 14 residues. CDR3 residues: CASSFGGPVNEQFF. DNA of the CDR3: TGTGCCAGCAGCTTTGGGGGACCAGTCAATGAGCAGTTCTTC.

The genes are TRBV25-1 and TRBJ2-7; the D is unclear. V dropped 4 bases and J dropped 0 bases, with 7 bases sitting between them. There are 13 residues in the CDR3. The germline V gene has CDR1 MGHDK and CDR2 SYGVNS. This chain's CDR3 is CASSASLSYEQYF. The CDR3 DNA sequence: TGTGCCAGCAGTGCTTCACTCTCCTACGAGCAGTACTTC.

The chain links TRBV19 to TRBJ2-1, with TRBD2 identical over 8 bases. Trimming took 2 bases from V and 3 from J; bases not matched to a gene: 9. This CDR3 comprises 17 residues. Germline CDR1 reads LNHDA; CDR2 reads SQIVND (reference sequence). The CDR3 DNA is TGTGCCAGTAGTATAAAAGCGGGAGTTTCTTACTACAATGAGCAGTTCTTC. This encodes CASSIKAGVSYYNEQFF.

The chain carries TRBV20-1 and TRBJ2-1, with 9 bases lining up with TRBD2. J was trimmed by 5 bases and V by 5 bases; bases with no gene match: 19. This CDR3 region has 18 residues. Germline loops: CDR1 DFQATT, CDR2 SNEGSKA (reference sequence). CDR3 DNA: TGCAGTGCTCGAGCCTTGAATAGCGGGAGCGCTCTCAACAATGAGCAGTTCTTC. This sequence encodes CSARALNSGSALNNEQFF.

This clonotype was seen ten or more times. The V call is TRBV28, the J call TRBJ2-7; D unclear. With 5 bases removed from V and 6 bases from J, the gap between germline ends came to 14 bases. Germline V gives CDR1 MDHEN, CDR2 SYDVKM. The length of the CDR3 is 13 residues. CDR3 coding DNA: TGTGCCAGCAGTATTCCCCCCTTCAGCGAGCAGTACTTC. Its translation is CASSIPPFSEQYF.

Ten or more counts support this clonotype. V gene TRBV28 combines with J gene TRBJ1-1; D gene uncertain. Trimming removed 2 bases from V and 5 bases from J, with 9 bases in between. The length of the CDR3 is 13 residues. Germline V lookup: CDR1 MDHEN, CDR2 SYDVKM. This CDR3 is CASSLVGRTEAFF. The DNA of the CDR3 is TGTGCCAGCAGTTTAGTCGGACGGACTGAAGCTTTCTTT.

This chain links TRBV10-3 with TRBJ2-5; D gene unclear. Germline CDR1 reads ENHRY; CDR2 reads SYGVKD. The germline V and J ends were trimmed by 4 bases and 1 base, with 4 bases remaining between them. The CDR3 consists of 12 residues. CDR3 sequence reads: CAISVRQETQYF. CDR3 DNA sequence: TGTGCCATCAGTGTACGCCAAGAGACCCAGTACTTC.

This clonotype was observed many times. The chain links TRBV20-1 to TRBJ2-3; a possible D gene is TRBD2 (5 bases). The CDR3 consists of 17 residues. CDR1 is DFQATT, CDR2 SNEGSKA, per germline (reference sequence). The V gene lost 5 bases and the J gene lost 3 bases, with 24 bases spanning the gap. The chain's CDR3 is CSAGPLGSGVGTDTQYF. The CDR3 DNA reads TGCAGTGCTGGACCGTTAGGTTCCGGGGTAGGGACAGATACGCAGTATTTT.

In its sample, this clonotype was seen a few times. The J gene is TRBJ2-3, the V gene TRBV28, with 12 bases identical to TRBD2. CDR3 size: 17 residues. The ends lost 7 bases at V and 3 bases at J; junction bases unmatched: 11. Germline V CDR1 and CDR2: MDHEN, SYDVKM. CDR3 amino acids: CASTVLAGGNGTDTQYF. The CDR3 nucleotides are TGTGCCAGCACTGTGCTAGCGGGAGGGAATGGTACAGATACGCAGTATTTT. Filled out from reference TRBV28 and TRBJ2-3, the complete variable domain reads DVKVTQSSRYLVKRTGEKVFLECVQDMDHENMFWYRQDPGLGLRLIYFSYDVKMKEKGDIPEGYSVSREKKERFSLILESASTNQTSMYLCASTVLAGGNGTDTQYFGPGTRLTVL.

This clonotype was seen a handful of times. V gene TRBV6-1 combines with J gene TRBJ1-3; D is undetermined. The CDR3 length is 13 residues. Trimming stripped 7 bases from V and 0 bases from J, with 7 bases between. CDR1 is MNHNS and CDR2 is SASEGT in the germline V gene. The DNA of the CDR3 is TGTGCCAGCACCCTCATCTCTGGAAACACCATATATTTT. Amino acid sequence: CASTLISGNTIYF.

The chain carries TRBV7-9 and TRBJ2-7; D may match TRBD1 or TRBD2 (6 bases each). Germline V lookup: CDR1 SEHNR, CDR2 FQNEAQ (reference sequence). CDR3 length equals 13 residues. With 2 bases removed from V and 6 bases from J, the gap between germline ends came to 11 bases. In DNA form, the CDR3 reads TGTGCCAGCAGCTTACAACAGGGAGGCGAGCAGTACTTC. It specifies CASSLQQGGEQYF.

The rearrangement joins TRBV4-2 to TRBJ2-7; D is undetermined. Germline CDR1 LGHNA, CDR2 YNFKEQ. With 1 base removed from V and 0 bases from J, the gap between germline ends came to 13 bases. The CDR3 has 16 amino acids. The CDR3 here is CASSQVAGPSSYEQYF. The CDR3 DNA follows: TGTGCCAGCAGCCAAGTGGCCGGTCCCAGCTCCTACGAGCAGTACTTC.

This clonotype was counted ten times or more. This chain joins TRBV9 and TRBJ2-2; D may be TRBD2 (6 bases). CDR1 is SGDLS, CDR2 YYNGEE, per germline. V lost 0 bases and J lost 4, with 7 bases in between. CDR3 size: 14 residues. The CDR3 reads CASSVGRVTGELFF. CDR3 nucleotide sequence: TGTGCCAGCAGCGTAGGGAGGGTCACCGGGGAGCTGTTTTTT.

The V gene is TRBV4-1, the J gene TRBJ2-1, with 11 bases lining up with TRBD2. This CDR3 has 17 residues. In germline, CDR1 is MGHRA, CDR2 YSYEKL. J was trimmed by 5 bases and V by 2 bases; bases with no gene match: 8. This CDR3 reads CASSQTQGLAEHNEQFF. CDR3 nucleotide sequence: TGCGCCAGCAGCCAAACCCAGGGACTAGCGGAACACAATGAGCAGTTCTTC.

This clonotype showed up many times. This sequence joins TRBV29-1 and TRBJ2-5; 8 bases line up with TRBD2. Trimming removed 4 bases from V and 2 bases from J; junction bases left unmatched: 6. The V gene's germline CDR1 is SQVTM and CDR2 ANQGSEA. The CDR3 runs to 14 residues. DNA for the CDR3: TGCAGCGTTGCCTCGGGACTAGTGCAAGAGACCCAGTACTTC. This sequence encodes CSVASGLVQETQYF.

The chain links TRBV20-1 to TRBJ1-2; 7 nucleotides agree with TRBD1. CDR1 and CDR2 from the germline V gene are DFQATT and SNEGSKA (reference sequence). Germline trimming cut 5 bases from V and 7 bases from J; bases unmatched to any gene: 16. The CDR3 has 15 residues. CDR3 protein: CSAPTEGTGVLGYTF. For the CDR3, the DNA is TGCAGTGCTCCCACTGAGGGAACAGGGGTTCTTGGCTACACCTTC.

Only a few counts were recorded for this clonotype. The V call is TRBV10-3, the J call TRBJ2-3, with D unresolved. CDR1 and CDR2 (germline): ENHRY, SYGVKD. V gave up 3 bases and J gave up 0 bases, with 13 bases separating them. The CDR3 sequence is 16 residues long. The CDR3: CAISDSQRKSTDTQYF. The CDR3 coding sequence is TGTGCCATCAGTGATTCCCAGCGTAAAAGCACAGATACGCAGTATTTT.

DNA of the CDR3: TGTGCCAGCCCCGGCCGGGGCTATGGGTTTATGCAGTACTTC. It is translated as CASPGRGYGFMQYF. The rearrangement uses TRBV27 and TRBJ2-7; D may be TRBD1 or TRBD2 (5 bases each). Germline CDR1 and CDR2: MNHEY and SMNVEV (reference sequence). The length of the CDR3 is 14 residues. The V gene lost 8 bases and the J gene lost 9 bases, with 23 bases spanning the gap.

This clonotype was counted many times. The gene calls are TRBV27 and TRBJ2-5; 8 bases match TRBD1. The CDR3 runs to 15 residues. The ends lost 10 bases at V and 1 base at J; junction bases unmatched: 11. Germline assignment: CDR1 MNHEY and CDR2 SMNVEV (reference sequence). In nucleotides, the CDR3 is TGTGCCACAGCCCGGGGACAGGCAATCCAAGAGACCCAGTACTTC. Its protein product is CATARGQAIQETQYF.

Concerning this clonotype: Mismatch with germline at one junction end may stem from a read error. The chain joins TRBV5-1 to TRBJ2-1; 7 positions match TRBD2. Per germline, CDR1 SGHRS and CDR2 YFSETQ. The CDR3 has 15 amino acids. CDR3 DNA: TGCGCCGGCAGCTTCGGCGGGAGTTCTTACAATGAGCAGTTCTTC. It translates to CAGSFGGSSYNEQFF.

The V and J genes are TRBV28 and TRBJ2-7, with 8 bases lining up with TRBD1. V shed 2 bases, J shed 2 bases, and the junction held 5 bases outside the gene matches. The CDR3 has 15 amino acids. Germline loops: CDR1 MDHEN, CDR2 SYDVKM. Written as DNA, the CDR3 is TGTGCCAGCAGTTTACCAACGGGACAGGCCTACGAGCAGTACTTC. Its translation is CASSLPTGQAYEQYF.

This clonotype was counted a few times. The chain joins TRBV24-1 to TRBJ2-7; a possible D gene is TRBD1 (6 bases). This CDR3 spans 14 amino acids. With 5 bases removed from V and 2 bases from J, the gap between germline ends came to 12 bases. Germline V gene sequence: CDR1 KGHDR, CDR2 SFDVKD. CDR3: CATSVEGHPYEQYF. CDR3 bases: TGTGCCACCAGTGTAGAGGGACACCCCTACGAGCAGTACTTC.

V usage is TRBV7-6 and J usage is TRBJ2-6; D remains unclear. Germline assignment: CDR1 SGHVS and CDR2 FNYEAQ. This CDR3 has 16 amino acids. Trimming removed 5 bases from V and 0 bases from J, with 11 bases in between. The CDR3 here is CASSPVGVSGANVLTF. DNA of the CDR3: TGTGCCAGCAGCCCTGTCGGTGTCTCTGGGGCCAACGTCCTGACTTTC.

This clonotype was detected only a few times. This chain joins TRBV29-1 and TRBJ1-6; no clear D gene. V lost 4 bases and J lost 7, with 11 bases in between. The CDR3 consists of 13 residues. CDR1 is SQVTM, CDR2 ANQGSEA, per germline. The CDR3 DNA follows: TGCAGCGTTGCTCGCAGCACGAATTCACCCCTCCACTTT. Translation: CSVARSTNSPLHF.

The chain joins TRBV20-1 to TRBJ1-5; TRBD1 is a possible D gene (5 bases). This CDR3 is 14 amino acids long. Germline loops: CDR1 DFQATT, CDR2 SNEGSKA (reference sequence). The V end lost 5 bases, the J end lost 3 bases, and 14 bases lay between the germline ends. The CDR3 nucleotides are TGCAGTGCTTACAACGGGGCTAACAATCAGCCCCAGCATTTT. Its protein is CSAYNGANNQPQHF.

This clonotype was seen a handful of times. The chain links TRBV29-1 to TRBJ2-1, with D perhaps being TRBD1 or TRBD2 (6 bases each). From germline, CDR1 is SQVTM and CDR2 ANQGSEA. The CDR3 has 14 residues. The V and J ends lost 6 bases and 10 bases respectively, with 22 bases between them. CDR3 coding DNA: TGCAGCGTCGGGGGCCTCCTCTATTTCGGGGAGCAGTTCTTC. It is translated as CSVGGLLYFGEQFF.

This clonotype was detected a few times. The chain has TRBV28 and TRBJ1-4; D ambiguous. Germline CDR1 reads MDHEN; CDR2 reads SYDVKM. The germline V and J ends were trimmed by 1 base and 11 bases, with 11 bases remaining between them. The CDR3 sequence is 13 residues long. For the CDR3, the DNA is TGTGCCAGCAGTTTATTGTCCGGGGAGAAACTGTTTTTT. Protein product: CASSLLSGEKLFF.

Only a few counts were recorded for this clonotype. CDR3 bases: TGTGCCAGCTCACCACCGTCGGCCTTGACCTACGAGCAGTACTTC. Protein: CASSPPSALTYEQYF. This sequence joins TRBV18 and TRBJ2-7; D is ambiguous. Germline values: CDR1 KGHSH, CDR2 LQKENI. The length of the CDR3 is 15 residues. V was shortened by 0 bases and J by 2 bases, with 11 bases between the two germline ends.